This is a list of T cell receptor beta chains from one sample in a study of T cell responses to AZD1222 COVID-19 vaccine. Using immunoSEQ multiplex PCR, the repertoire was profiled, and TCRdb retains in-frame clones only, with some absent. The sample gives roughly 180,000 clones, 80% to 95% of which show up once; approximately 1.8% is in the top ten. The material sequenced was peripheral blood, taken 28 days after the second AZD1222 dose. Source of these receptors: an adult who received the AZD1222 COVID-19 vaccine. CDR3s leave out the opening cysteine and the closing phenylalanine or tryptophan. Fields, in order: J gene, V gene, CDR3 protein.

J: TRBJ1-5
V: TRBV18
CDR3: ASSPIGLMGGNQPQH

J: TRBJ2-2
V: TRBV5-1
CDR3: ASSLAVAGTGELF

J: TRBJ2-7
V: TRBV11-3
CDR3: ASSDGQTSAYEQY

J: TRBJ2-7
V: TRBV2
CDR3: ASSERAYEQY

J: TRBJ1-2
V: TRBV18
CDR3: ASSPDRVRYGYT

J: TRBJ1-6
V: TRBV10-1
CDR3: ATTATAVTGDNSPLH

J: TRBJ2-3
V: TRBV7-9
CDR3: ASSNQGTDTQY

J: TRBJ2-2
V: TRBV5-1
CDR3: ASSARGPTGELF

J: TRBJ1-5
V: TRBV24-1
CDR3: ATSDVDRRYSNQPQH

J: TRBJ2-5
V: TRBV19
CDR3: ASSPSGGPGTQY

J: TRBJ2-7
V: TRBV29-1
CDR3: SVVRGGEQY

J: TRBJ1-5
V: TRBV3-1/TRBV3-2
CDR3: ASSQADLTGANQPQH

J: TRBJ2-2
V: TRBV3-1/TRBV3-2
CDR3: ASSQPTSGPNTGELF

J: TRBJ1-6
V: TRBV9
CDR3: ASSLREETRHSPLH

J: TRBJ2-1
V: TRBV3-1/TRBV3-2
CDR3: ASSQLRLAGANEQF

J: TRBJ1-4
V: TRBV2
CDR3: ASILQVREKLF

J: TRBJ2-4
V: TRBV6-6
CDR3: ASSPNLEVPKNIQY

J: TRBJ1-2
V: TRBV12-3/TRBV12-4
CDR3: ASSLAGVRGYT

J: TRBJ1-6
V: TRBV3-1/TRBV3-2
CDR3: ASSLISGNSPLH

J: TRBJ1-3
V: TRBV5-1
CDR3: ASSLEGSSAFSGNTIY

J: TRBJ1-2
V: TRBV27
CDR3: ASSPDYRTGGDYT

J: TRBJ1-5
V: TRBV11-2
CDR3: ASSSAAGTYGTHQPQH

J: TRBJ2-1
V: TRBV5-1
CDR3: ASSLGPGQGSYNEQF

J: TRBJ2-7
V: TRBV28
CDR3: ASSPGLAGGIYEQY

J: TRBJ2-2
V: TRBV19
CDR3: ASSAGTGVTGELF

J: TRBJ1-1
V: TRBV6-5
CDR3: ASSFGFEAF

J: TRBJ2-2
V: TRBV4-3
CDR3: ASSQEGTSGELF

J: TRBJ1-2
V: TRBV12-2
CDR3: ASRSRTGLDYGYT

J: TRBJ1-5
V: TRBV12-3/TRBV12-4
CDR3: ASSLTGHQPQH

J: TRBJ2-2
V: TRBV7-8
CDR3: ASSPKGVKLF

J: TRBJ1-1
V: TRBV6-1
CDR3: ASSEIRDTEAF

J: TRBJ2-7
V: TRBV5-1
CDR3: ASSQRQGVYEQY

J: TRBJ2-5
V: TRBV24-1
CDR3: ATSDTRDASETQY

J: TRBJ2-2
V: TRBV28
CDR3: ASRHTGELF

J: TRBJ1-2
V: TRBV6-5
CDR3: ASRLQGGYGYT

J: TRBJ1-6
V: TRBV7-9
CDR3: ASSTPGQGLGSPLH

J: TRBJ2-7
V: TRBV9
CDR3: ASSVNDEQY

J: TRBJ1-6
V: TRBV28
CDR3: ATPGQNNSPLH

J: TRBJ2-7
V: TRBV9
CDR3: ASSEEGTGIHEQY

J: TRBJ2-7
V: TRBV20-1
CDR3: SASPDYSYEQY

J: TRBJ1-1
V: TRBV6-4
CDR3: ASRPPGQGNTEAF